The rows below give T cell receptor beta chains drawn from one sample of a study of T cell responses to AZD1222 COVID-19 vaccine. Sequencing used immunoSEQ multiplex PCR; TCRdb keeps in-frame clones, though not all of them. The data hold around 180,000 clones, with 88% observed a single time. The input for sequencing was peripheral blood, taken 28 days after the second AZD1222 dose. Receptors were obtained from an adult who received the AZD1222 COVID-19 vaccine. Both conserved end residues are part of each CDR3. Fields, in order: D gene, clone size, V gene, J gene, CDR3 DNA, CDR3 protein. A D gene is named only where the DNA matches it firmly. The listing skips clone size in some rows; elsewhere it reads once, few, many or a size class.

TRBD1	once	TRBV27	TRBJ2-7	TGTGCCAGCACCCCGACAGGGCTCTCCTACGAGCAGTACTTC	CASTPTGLSYEQYF
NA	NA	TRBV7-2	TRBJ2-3	TGTGCCAGCAGCCAATTCAGCAGGGCAGGGTCGGACACGCAGTATTTT	CASSQFSRAGSDTQYF
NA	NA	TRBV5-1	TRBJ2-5	TGCGCCAGCAGCTGGGGTGGGCTGGAGCCAGAGACCCAGTACTTC	CASSWGGLEPETQYF
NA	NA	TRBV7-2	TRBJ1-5	TGTGCCAGCAGCCCCGATGGCAATCAGCCCCAGCATTTT	CASSPDGNQPQHF
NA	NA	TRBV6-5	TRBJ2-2	TGTGCCACCCAGGGGGGGGGCACCGGGGAGCTGTTTTTT	CATQGGGTGELFF
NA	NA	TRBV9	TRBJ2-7	TGTGCCAGCAGCGCGGGGGTGGAGGCCTACGAGCAGTACTTC	CASSAGVEAYEQYF
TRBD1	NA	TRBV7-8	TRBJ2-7	TGTGCCAGCAGACAACAGTCCGGGACAGTAGCCTACGAGCAGTACTTC	CASRQQSGTVAYEQYF
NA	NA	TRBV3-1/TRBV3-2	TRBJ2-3	TGTGCCAGCAGCCAAGGAGTCGGGCTTTCAGATACGCAGTATTTT	CASSQGVGLSDTQYF
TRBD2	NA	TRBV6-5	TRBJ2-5	TGTGCCAGCAGTTACTCGGTCGCTAGCGGCCAAGAGACCCAGTACTTC	CASSYSVASGQETQYF
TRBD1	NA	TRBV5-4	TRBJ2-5	TGTGCCAGCAGCACGAGACAGGGGGAAGAGACCCAGTACTTC	CASSTRQGEETQYF
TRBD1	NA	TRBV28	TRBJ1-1	TGTGCCAGCAGGCCGCGGACAGGGGGGGTTGAAGCTTTCTTT	CASRPRTGGVEAFF
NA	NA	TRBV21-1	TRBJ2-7	TGTGCCAGCAGCAAAGGCGTTAGCGGGAGGGCCTTCTACGAGCAGTACTTC	CASSKGVSGRAFYEQYF
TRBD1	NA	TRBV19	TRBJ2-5	TGTGCCAGTAGTATAGCCCCAGGGGGTATTGGAGAGACCCAGTACTTC	CASSIAPGGIGETQYF
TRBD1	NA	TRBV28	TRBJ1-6	TGTGCCAGCAGAACGGGACAGGGTTATTCACCCCTCCACTTT	CASRTGQGYSPLHF
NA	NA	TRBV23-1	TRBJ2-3	TGCGCCAGCAGTCACTCTACAGATACGCAGTATTTT	CASSHSTDTQYF
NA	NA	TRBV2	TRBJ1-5	TGTGCCAGCAGTTCAACCACTCCCCAGCCCCAGCATTTT	CASSSTTPQPQHF
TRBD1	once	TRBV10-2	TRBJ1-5	TGCGCCAGCAAAGAGACAGGGCATAGCAATCAGCCCCAGCATTTT	CASKETGHSNQPQHF
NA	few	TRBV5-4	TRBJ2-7	TGTGCCAGCAGCTTAGGACGGATCGAGGGGTCGAAGCAGTACTTC	CASSLGRIEGSKQYF
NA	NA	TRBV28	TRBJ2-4	TGTGCCAGCAGCCCTGCAGGGAATCTAGCCAAAAACATTCAGTACTTC	CASSPAGNLAKNIQYF
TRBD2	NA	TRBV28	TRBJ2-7	TGTGCCAGCATCACGGGAGGGAGTAGTATCGAGCAGTACTTC	CASITGGSSIEQYF
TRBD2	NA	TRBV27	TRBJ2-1	TGTGCCAGCAGTTTAGCGGGAGTTAATGAGCAGTTCTTC	CASSLAGVNEQFF
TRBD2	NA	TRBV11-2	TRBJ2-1	TGTGCCAGCACCCAGCAAGGGACTAGCGACTACAATGAGCAGTTCTTC	CASTQQGTSDYNEQFF
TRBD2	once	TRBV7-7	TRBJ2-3	TGTGCTAGCAGCTCAGGACTAGGGAACCTAAACACAGATACGCAGTATTTT	CASSSGLGNLNTDTQYF
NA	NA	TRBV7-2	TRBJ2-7	TGTGCCAGCAGCTTAGCTGGGGCGCAGGGAGGAGGGCAGTACTTC	CASSLAGAQGGGQYF
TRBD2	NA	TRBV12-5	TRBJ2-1	TGTGCTAGTGCCCGGACTAGCGGGGGTTTCAATGAGCAGTTCTTC	CASARTSGGFNEQFF
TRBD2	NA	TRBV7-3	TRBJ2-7	TGTGCCAGCAGATTAAGCGGGAGTGGAACCTACGAGCAGTACTTC	CASRLSGSGTYEQYF
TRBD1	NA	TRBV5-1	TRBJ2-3	TGCGCCAGCAGGGAGACAGGGGTTCGCACAGATACGCAGTATTTT	CASRETGVRTDTQYF
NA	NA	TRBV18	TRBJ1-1	TGTGCCAGCTCACCCGACGGGGGGAGGACTGAAGCTTTCTTT	CASSPDGGRTEAFF
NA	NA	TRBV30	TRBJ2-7	TGTGCCTGGAGTGTACAGGACAGCCCATACGAGCAGTACTTC	CAWSVQDSPYEQYF
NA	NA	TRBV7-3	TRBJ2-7	TGTGCCAGCAGCTTAAACAGCGGGCCCTCCTACGAGCAGTACTTC	CASSLNSGPSYEQYF
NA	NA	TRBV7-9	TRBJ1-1	TGTGCCAGCAGCTTAGGAGGTATGAACACTGAAGCTTTCTTT	CASSLGGMNTEAFF
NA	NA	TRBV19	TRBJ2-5	TGTGCCAGTAGTAAACAGGTTCGGGAGACCCAGTACTTC	CASSKQVRETQYF
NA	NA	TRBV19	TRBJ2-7	TGTGCCAGTAGCCCGACACCCTCCTACGAGCAGTACTTC	CASSPTPSYEQYF
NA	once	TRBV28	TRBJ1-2	TGTGCCAGCAGTTTAAACGGCCTCTTTAAGGGCTACACCTTC	CASSLNGLFKGYTF
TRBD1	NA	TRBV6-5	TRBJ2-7	TGTGCCAGCAGTATCCCGGGACAGGGTGTGTACGAGCAGTACTTC	CASSIPGQGVYEQYF
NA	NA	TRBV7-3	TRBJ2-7	TGTGCCAGCAGCTTAACGTCCCTGGACTCCTACGAGCAGTACTTC	CASSLTSLDSYEQYF
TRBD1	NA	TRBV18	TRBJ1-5	TGTGCCAGCTCACCACCGTCAGGGGGGGGCAATCAGCCCCAGCATTTT	CASSPPSGGGNQPQHF
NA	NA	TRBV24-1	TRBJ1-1	TGTGCCACCATGAAGGGACGTATGAGGGGAACTGAAGCTTTCTTT	CATMKGRMRGTEAFF
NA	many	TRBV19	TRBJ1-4	TGTGCCAGTAGTACCCTCGGGACCCAGGAAGAAAAACTGTTTTTT	CASSTLGTQEEKLFF
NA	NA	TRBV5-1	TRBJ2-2	TGCGCCAGCAGCTTTGGCGTGACACAAAAGAACACCGGGGAGCTGTTTTTT	CASSFGVTQKNTGELFF
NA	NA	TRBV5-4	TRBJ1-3	TGTGCCAGCAGCTTGGCGGGAGGAAACACCATATATTTT	CASSLAGGNTIYF
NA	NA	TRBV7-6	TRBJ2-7	TGTGCCAGCAGCTCCCTGGGGCAGGGGCTCACCTACGAGCAGTACTTC	CASSSLGQGLTYEQYF
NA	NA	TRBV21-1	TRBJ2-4	TGTGCCAGCAGCAAACCTTCTAGGGTTAGGCAGGGGAACATTCAGTACTTC	CASSKPSRVRQGNIQYF
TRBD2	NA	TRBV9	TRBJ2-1	TGTGCCAGCAGCGTAGAAGGCCTAGCGGGGAATGAGCAGTTCTTC	CASSVEGLAGNEQFF
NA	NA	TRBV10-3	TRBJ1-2	TGTGCCATCAGTGAAGGTCAGGGGTATGGCTACACCTTC	CAISEGQGYGYTF
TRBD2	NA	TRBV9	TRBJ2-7	TGTGCCAGCAGCCCCGGGACTACGGGGGAGCAGTACTTC	CASSPGTTGEQYF
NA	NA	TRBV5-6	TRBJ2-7	TGTGCCAGCAGCTCTGCTGACTCCTACGAGCAGTACTTC	CASSSADSYEQYF
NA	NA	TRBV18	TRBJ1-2	TGTGCCAGCTCACCGGGACGGAATAACTATGGCTACACCTTC	CASSPGRNNYGYTF
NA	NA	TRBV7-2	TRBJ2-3	TGTGCCAGCAGCTTAGCGCTAGCTACGGATACGCAGTATTTT	CASSLALATDTQYF
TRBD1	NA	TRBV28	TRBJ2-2	TGTGCCAGCAGTTTGAACAGGGGGCGGACCGGGGAGCTGTTTTTT	CASSLNRGRTGELFF
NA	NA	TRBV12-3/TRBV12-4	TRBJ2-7	TGTGCCAGCAGTTTTCGGGGATACGAGCAGTACTTC	CASSFRGYEQYF
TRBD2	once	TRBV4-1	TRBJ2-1	TGCGCCAGCAGCCAAGGTCCGACTAGCGGTCACAATGAGCAGTTCTTC	CASSQGPTSGHNEQFF
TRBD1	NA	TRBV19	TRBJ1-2	TGTGCCAGTAGCATACCAGGGGGTTTAGGCTATGGCTACACCTTC	CASSIPGGLGYGYTF
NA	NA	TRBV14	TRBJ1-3	TGTGCCAGCAGCCAAGATCGACTTACCTCTGGAAACACCATATATTTT	CASSQDRLTSGNTIYF
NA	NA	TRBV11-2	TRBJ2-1	TGTGCCAGCATCTCGAACACATGGGACAATGAGCAGTTCTTC	CASISNTWDNEQFF